The 13 T cell receptor beta chains presented below share a single source sample, sequenced in a study of early T cells in non-severe SARS-CoV-2 infection. TCRdb reprocessed the 5' RACE reads via MiXCR and lists one record per CDR3 protein. Here the sample spans about 42,000 distinct CDR3 sequences, over 6% being singletons. Sequencing was carried out using whole blood. These receptors all stem from an adult who was a healthcare worker with PCR-confirmed SARS-CoV-2 infection or an uninfected control (not recorded which).

This clonotype was detected many times. The rearrangement links TRBV19 to TRBJ1-1, with a weak D call TRBD1 (5 bases). CDR1 LNHDA and CDR2 SQIVND come from the germline V gene (reference sequence). The CDR3 runs 13 residues. The V end lost 9 bases, the J end lost 2 bases, and 13 bases lay between the germline ends. CDR3 amino acids: CASQVGANTEAFF. The CDR3 nucleotides are TGTGCCAGCCAGGTTGGGGCTAACACTGAAGCTTTCTTT.

The rearrangement uses TRBV5-1 and TRBJ2-3; 12 nucleotides agree with TRBD2. This CDR3 spans 19 amino acids. Germline V CDR1 and CDR2: SGHRS, YFSETQ. The V segment lost 4 bases and the J segment 0 bases; nucleotides outside the gene matches: 12. The CDR3, as DNA: TGCGCCAGCAGCAGACGGACTAGCGGGGTAACCAAGAGCACAGATACGCAGTATTTT. Its protein product is CASSRRTSGVTKSTDTQYF. Looking up the rest from reference TRBV5-1 and TRBJ2-3 gives the full variable domain: KAGVTQTPRYLIKTRGQQVTLSCSPISGHRSVSWYQQTPGQGLQFLFEYFSETQRNKGNFPGRFSGRQFSNSRSEMNVSTLELGDSALYLCASSRRTSGVTKSTDTQYFGPGTRLTVL.

This clonotype came up many times. This chain's CDR3 is CASSLWTGISYEQYF. The CDR3 DNA is TGTGCCAGCAGCTTGTGGACAGGGATCTCCTACGAGCAGTACTTC. This chain links TRBV5-5 with TRBJ2-7, with 8 bases matching TRBD1. Germline V gene sequence: CDR1 SGHKS, CDR2 YYEKEE (reference sequence). The CDR3 has 15 amino acids. The V and J ends lost 1 base and 0 bases, in that order; junction bases with no gene match: 3.

The chain uses TRBV30 and TRBJ2-3; 7 bases map to TRBD1. Germline loops: CDR1 GTSNPN, CDR2 SVGIG (reference sequence). This CDR3 contains 14 residues. After removal of 5 bases from V and 0 bases from J, the junction contained 5 bases not matched to a gene. The CDR3 region is CAWGRGQSTDTQYF. The CDR3, as DNA: TGTGCCTGGGGTAGGGGGCAGAGCACAGATACGCAGTATTTT.

This clonotype was observed a handful of times. The rearrangement links TRBV29-1 to TRBJ1-3; 8 bases match TRBD1. V dropped 6 bases and J dropped 2; count of bases not matched to a gene: 6. CDR1 and CDR2 (germline): SQVTM, ANQGSEA. The CDR3 covers 14 residues. The CDR3 DNA reads TGCAGCGTCCTCAGGGGGCAAGCTGGAAACACCATATATTTT. This sequence encodes CSVLRGQAGNTIYF. The whole variable domain, filled in from reference TRBV29-1 and TRBJ1-3, reads SAVISQKPSRDICQRGTSLTIQCQVDSQVTMMFWYRQQPGQSLTLIATANQGSEATYESGFVIDKFPISRPNLTFSTLTVSNMSPEDSSIYLCSVLRGQAGNTIYFGEGSWLTVV.

The CDR3 DNA reads as TGTGCCAGCAGCATTGGACTAGCGGGGGGCCCAGATACGCAGTATTTT. Translation: CASSIGLAGGPDTQYF. The chain uses TRBV5-5 and TRBJ2-3, with TRBD2 matching over 14 bases. The germline V gene encodes CDR1 SGHKS and CDR2 YYEKEE (reference sequence). Trimming at V came to 4 bases and at J to 4 bases, leaving 5 bases not matched to a gene. This CDR3 region has 16 residues.

This clonotype was observed at least ten times. This chain connects TRBV5-1 to TRBJ2-7; D assignment may be TRBD1 or TRBD2 (5 bases each). The length of the CDR3 is 15 residues. V dropped 0 bases and J dropped 0 bases, with 10 bases sitting between them. In germline, CDR1 is SGHRS, CDR2 YFSETQ. As DNA, the CDR3 is TGCGCCAGCAGCTTGGGGTGGGGGAGCTCCTACGAGCAGTACTTC. Amino acids: CASSLGWGSSYEQYF.

This clonotype was counted many times. The V call is TRBV11-2, the J call TRBJ1-1; D is unclear. Trimming cost V 5 bases and J 1 base, with 8 bases left between them. Germline CDR1 is SGHAT and CDR2 is FQNNGV. The CDR3 runs 13 residues. Here the CDR3 reads CASSARSNTEAFF. In DNA form, the CDR3 reads TGTGCCAGCAGCGCACGGTCGAACACTGAAGCTTTCTTT.

The J gene is TRBJ2-3, the V gene TRBV5-6; 8 bases are shared with TRBD1. Germline CDR1 reads SGHDT; CDR2 reads YYEEEE. There are 15 residues in the CDR3. The V gene end was trimmed by 4 bases and the J gene end by 2 bases; junction bases not matched to a gene: 6. The CDR3 loop is CASSPGTGDTDTQYF. CDR3 DNA: TGTGCCAGCAGCCCCGGGACAGGTGACACAGATACGCAGTATTTT.

This clonotype was detected many times. The chain uses TRBV6-6 and TRBJ2-7, with D maybe TRBD2 (5 bases). CDR3 length: 12 amino acids. Germline assignment: CDR1 MNHNY and CDR2 SVGAGI (reference sequence). As DNA, the CDR3 is TGTGTAGAGGAGGTTCGGTTGAACGAGCAGTACTTC. It is translated as CVEEVRLNEQYF.

A few counts support this clonotype. V gene TRBV6-6 combines with J gene TRBJ1-2; TRBD1 might be the D (6 bases). V was shortened by 0 bases and J by 6 bases, with 14 bases between the two germline ends. In germline, CDR1 is MNHNY, CDR2 SVGAGI (reference sequence). There are 15 residues in the CDR3. The CDR3 DNA is TGTGCCAGCAGTTACTCGGAACAGACAGGAGATGGCTACACCTTC. This gives the protein CASSYSEQTGDGYTF.

This clonotype was observed a handful of times. The chain combines TRBV29-1 with TRBJ2-3, with 7 bases identical to TRBD1. Germline V gene lookup returns CDR1 SQVTM and CDR2 ANQGSEA. There are 14 residues in the CDR3. J lost 0 bases, V lost 2 bases, and 2 bases had no gene match. In DNA, the CDR3 is TGCAGCGTTGAACAACAGGGGAGCACAGATACGCAGTATTTT. Amino acid sequence: CSVEQQGSTDTQYF.

By sample fraction, this clonotype is medium-sized. This rearrangement joins TRBV9 to TRBJ2-3, with 13 bases that match TRBD2. CDR1 and CDR2 from the germline V gene are SGDLS and YYNGEE. J lost 0 bases, V lost 2 bases, and 3 bases had no gene match. The CDR3 has 17 residues. CDR3 DNA: TGTGCCAGCAGCGTCCGGACTAGCGGGGGAAGCACAGATACGCAGTATTTT. Translating it yields CASSVRTSGGSTDTQYF.